Detailed here is one TCR beta chain. The assay was immunoSEQ multiplex PCR, and TCRdb's table has in-frame clones only and misses some. In the table there are roughly 60,000 clones, under 90% of which are singletons. The CDR3 is made up of 15 amino acids. V shed 3 bases and J 1 base; nucleotides not matched to a gene: 2. From germline, CDR1 is LNHDA and CDR2 SQIVND (reference sequence). This sample was included in a study of technical replicates of blood from a few donors. The chain employs TRBV19 and TRBJ2-5; 10 nucleotides align to TRBD2. This receptor was taken from a human donor in good health. Some clones in this sample may be carry-over from other donors' samples. Sequenced sample: PBMCs. The CDR3 loop is CASSIGLAVQETQYF. DNA for the CDR3: TGTGCCAGTAGTATCGGACTAGCGGTCCAAGAGACCCAGTACTTC.